The 32 T cell receptor beta chains listed next were all sequenced from one sample in a study of early T cells in non-severe SARS-CoV-2 infection. From the 5' RACE reads, TCRdb called clonotypes with MiXCR, one entry per CDR3 protein. The sample gives around 52,000 distinct CDR3 sequences, under 14% of which show up once; roughly a tenth is in the top ten. Sequences were obtained from whole blood. The receptors originated from an adult who was a healthcare worker with PCR-confirmed SARS-CoV-2 infection or an uninfected control (not recorded which).

V gene TRBV20-1 combines with J gene TRBJ2-7, with TRBD2 matching 13 bases. The CDR3 is made up of 14 amino acids. Per germline, CDR1 DFQATT and CDR2 SNEGSKA (reference sequence). In DNA, the CDR3 is TGCAGCGGGATCAAGACTAGCGGGGGGTACGAGCAGTACTTC. Translation gives CSGIKTSGGYEQYF.

This clonotype was detected only a few times. The chain recombines TRBV11-2 with TRBJ2-7; D is possibly TRBD1 or TRBD2 (5 bases each). Germline loops: CDR1 SGHAT, CDR2 FQNNGV. V shed 5 bases and J shed 3 bases, with 20 bases lying between them. CDR3 size: 16 residues. This CDR3 reads CASSRTGTINYYEQYF. The CDR3 DNA reads TGTGCCAGCAGCAGAACCGGGACCATTAATTACTACGAGCAGTACTTC. Variable domain in full (rest from reference TRBV11-2 and TRBJ2-7): EAGVAQSPRYKIIEKRQSVAFWCNPISGHATLYWYQQILGQGPKLLIQFQNNGVVDDSQLPKDRFSAERLKGVDSTLKIQPAKLEDSAVYLCASSRTGTINYYEQYFGPGTRLTVT.

CDR3: CASRPQDNEQFF. The CDR3 DNA sequence: TGTGCCAGCAGACCCCAGGATAATGAGCAGTTCTTC. The genes are TRBV2 and TRBJ2-1; D uncertain. The CDR3 has 12 residues. V dropped 6 bases and J dropped 7 bases, with 10 bases sitting between them. The germline CDR1 and CDR2 sequences are SNHLY and FYNNEI.

The V gene is TRBV5-5, the J gene TRBJ1-1, with D unresolved. V was clipped by 4 bases and J by 1 base, with 14 bases between them. Germline V gene sequence: CDR1 SGHKS, CDR2 YYEKEE (reference sequence). CDR3 length equals 15 residues. CDR3 sequence: CASSPDLRANTEAFF. In nucleotides, the CDR3 is TGTGCCAGCAGCCCCGACCTGAGGGCGAACACTGAAGCTTTCTTT.

This clonotype was counted at least ten times. The chain carries TRBV10-2 and TRBJ1-1, with 9 bases fitting TRBD1. CDR1 is WSHSY and CDR2 is SAAADI in the germline V gene. This CDR3 has 17 residues. V dropped 2 bases and J dropped 2; count of bases not matched to a gene: 9. CDR3 amino acids: CASSEEPGQGINTEAFF. CDR3 bases: TGCGCCAGCAGTGAGGAACCGGGACAGGGTATAAACACTGAAGCTTTCTTT.

This clonotype showed up just a few times. The chain links TRBV12-5 to TRBJ2-1, with no clear D. V was cut by 3 bases and J by 5 bases, with 8 bases left in between. CDR1 is LGHNT, CDR2 FRNRAP, per germline. The CDR3 consists of 13 residues. The CDR3 loop reads CASGLWVNNEQFF. CDR3 in DNA: TGTGCTAGTGGTTTATGGGTGAACAATGAGCAGTTCTTC.

In this sample, this clonotype turned up a few times. The chain carries TRBV6-5 and TRBJ1-1; D uncertain. This CDR3 contains 13 residues. The germline gives CDR1 MNHEY, CDR2 SVGAGI. The V end lost 5 bases, the J end lost 4 bases, and 11 bases lay between the germline ends. For the CDR3, the DNA is TGTGCCAGCAGTGATTTCCCACGCACTGAAGCTTTCTTT. Translated: CASSDFPRTEAFF.

This clonotype turned up a few times. The chain has TRBV6-1 and TRBJ2-6; no firm D call. Germline CDR1 reads MNHNS; CDR2 reads SASEGT. The CDR3 covers 11 residues. V dropped 8 bases and J dropped 6 bases, with 5 bases sitting between them. The CDR3 region has the DNA TGTGCCAGCTCTCAGGCCAACGTCCTGACTTTC. It translates to CASSQANVLTF.

This clonotype showed up many times. The chain has TRBV28 and TRBJ1-4; no clear D. The CDR3 loop spans 13 amino acids. Germline CDR1 is MDHEN and CDR2 is SYDVKM. Trimming left V 4 bases short and J 8 bases short, with 11 bases between. Here the CDR3 DNA reads TGTGCCAGCAGTTCTCCGGTAGGAGAAAAACTGTTTTTT. It encodes CASSSPVGEKLFF.

This clonotype was counted between two and nine times. The chain uses TRBV7-2 and TRBJ2-3; tentatively, D is TRBD2 (5 bases). Deletions cut 4 bases from V and 0 bases from J, with 14 bases between. The germline gives CDR1 SGHTA, CDR2 FQGNSA. The CDR3 extends over 16 amino acids. Written as DNA, the CDR3 is TGTGCCAGCAGCTCTAGCCCGAGACATAGCACAGATACGCAGTATTTT. Residues: CASSSSPRHSTDTQYF.

This clonotype was detected a few times. V is TRBV20-1 and J is TRBJ2-7; the D gene is possibly TRBD2 (6 bases). This CDR3 has 14 amino acids. Germline V gene data show CDR1 as DFQATT and CDR2 as SNEGSKA (reference sequence). Trimming took off 5 bases at V and 2 bases at J, with 16 bases between the two ends. CDR3 amino acids: CSAALTSSAYEQYF. DNA for the CDR3: TGCAGTGCTGCCTTAACTAGCAGCGCCTACGAGCAGTACTTC.

This clonotype has just a few counts. The V and J genes are TRBV20-1 and TRBJ2-3; 9 bases map to TRBD2. Trimming cost V 0 bases and J 1 base; bases outside gene matches: 5. The CDR3 length is 16 residues. Germline lookup yields CDR1 DFQATT and CDR2 SNEGSKA (reference sequence). The CDR3 region is CSARDYPSGGTDTQYF. CDR3 sequence (DNA): TGCAGTGCTAGAGATTATCCTAGCGGGGGCACAGATACGCAGTATTTT.

This clonotype was counted between two and nine times. V is TRBV12-3 or TRBV12-4 and J is TRBJ2-1; D is perhaps TRBD1 or TRBD2 (6 bases each). The V end lost 7 bases, the J end lost 1 base, and 14 bases lay between the germline ends. This CDR3 is built from 15 residues. The CDR3, as DNA: TGTGCCAGCACCACTAGAGGGGGGTCCTACAATGAGCAGTTCTTC. It codes for CASTTRGGSYNEQFF.

Notes on this clonotype: One end of the junction is discordant with germline, which a read error may explain. The chain combines TRBV29-1 with TRBJ2-3, with a tentative D call TRBD2 (5 bases). CDR1 is SQVTM and CDR2 is ANQGSEA in the germline V gene. The CDR3 contains 13 residues. The CDR3 coding sequence is TGCAGCGCTGAAATCCGGGGTGCAGATACGCAGTATTTT. It specifies CSAEIRGADTQYF.

On this clonotype itself: A much larger clone lies one base from this, so it may be a read error. V usage is TRBV19 and J usage is TRBJ2-5; D unclear. V lost 7 bases, J lost 1 base, and 10 bases lay in between. This CDR3 region has 13 residues. CDR1 is LNHDA, CDR2 SQIVND, per germline (reference sequence). CDR3 sequence: CASNRAAQETQYF. The CDR3 DNA sequence: TGTGCCAGTAATCGGGCAGCCCAAGAGACCCAGTACTTC.

This sequence joins TRBV10-3 and TRBJ2-7, with 10 bases aligning to TRBD2. The germline gives CDR1 ENHRY, CDR2 SYGVKD. This CDR3 has 15 residues. J lost 2 bases, V lost 4 bases, and 5 bases had no gene match. CDR3 amino acids: CAISVGTSETYEQYF. CDR3 coding DNA: TGTGCCATCAGTGTGGGGACTAGCGAGACCTACGAGCAGTACTTC.

A few counts support this clonotype. The gene calls are TRBV18 and TRBJ2-5, with D possibly TRBD2 on 6 matching bases. V lost 1 base to trimming and J lost 5 bases, with 11 bases between them. From germline, CDR1 is KGHSH and CDR2 LQKENI. This CDR3 spans 14 amino acids. CDR3 bases: TGTGCCAGCTCACCACTGACCCTAGCGGAGACCCAGTACTTC. Protein product: CASSPLTLAETQYF.

This clonotype was detected once. The chain is built from TRBV3-1 and TRBJ2-1, with a possible D match to TRBD1 (6 bases). The CDR3 spans 13 residues. Germline assignment: CDR1 LGHDT and CDR2 YNNKEL (reference sequence). V lost 3 bases to trimming and J lost 9 bases, with 12 bases between them. The DNA of the CDR3 is TGTGCCAGCAGCCAGGACAGAGGCCGTGAGCAGTTCTTC. As protein: CASSQDRGREQFF.

The chain couples TRBV28 to TRBJ2-3; 7 nucleotides line up with TRBD1. Germline CDR1 is MDHEN and CDR2 is SYDVKM. The CDR3 length is 16 residues. The V gene end was trimmed by 6 bases and the J gene end by 6 bases; junction bases not matched to a gene: 15. In DNA, the CDR3 is TGTGCCAGCAGCCGCTTAGGGACAGCCCGCCGGGATACGCAGTATTTT. Translated: CASSRLGTARRDTQYF.

This clonotype showed up just a few times. The chain carries TRBV7-9 and TRBJ2-1, with 10 bases fitting TRBD2. J lost 2 bases, V lost 5 bases, and 6 bases had no gene match. CDR3 length equals 16 residues. Germline CDR1 and CDR2: SEHNR and FQNEAQ (reference sequence). This chain's CDR3 is CASSAGLAEPYNEQFF. In nucleotides, the CDR3 is TGTGCCAGCAGCGCCGGACTAGCGGAGCCCTACAATGAGCAGTTCTTC.

The CDR3 bases are TGTGCCAGCAGTTGGGTTGTGGACACTGAAGCTTTCTTT. The encoded protein is CASSWVVDTEAFF. This chain uses TRBV6-5 with TRBJ1-1; D is undetermined. The CDR3 loop spans 13 amino acids. Germline assignment: CDR1 MNHEY and CDR2 SVGAGI. The V end lost 4 bases, the J end lost 3 bases, and 9 bases lay between the germline ends.

The V call is TRBV5-1, the J call TRBJ2-7, with 8 bases lining up with TRBD1. This CDR3 has 15 amino acids. Losses at the gene ends were 6 bases for V and 3 bases for J; bases not matched to a gene: 11. Germline CDR1 and CDR2: SGHRS and YFSETQ. CDR3 DNA sequence: TGCGCCAGCACCATCGGACAGGGCCTACGCTACGAGCAGTACTTC. Its translation is CASTIGQGLRYEQYF.

The gene calls are TRBV3-1 and TRBJ2-3; D not resolved. Looked up from germline, CDR1 is LGHDT and CDR2 is YNNKEL (reference sequence). The germline V and J ends were trimmed by 1 base and 5 bases, with 4 bases remaining between them. The CDR3 is made up of 12 amino acids. The CDR3 DNA is TGTGCCAGCAGCCAAGTTCAAGATACGCAGTATTTT. It is translated as CASSQVQDTQYF.

CDR3 nucleotide sequence: TGTGCCAGCAGCTTAGGACTAGTCTCTAGCACAGATACGCAGTATTTT. Translated: CASSLGLVSSTDTQYF. The V call is TRBV11-2, the J call TRBJ2-3; the D gene is possibly TRBD2 (6 bases). The CDR3 is made up of 16 amino acids. CDR1 and CDR2 from the germline V gene are SGHAT and FQNNGV. V lost 1 base, J lost 0 bases, and 11 bases lay in between.

This clonotype was recorded many times. The chain joins TRBV18 to TRBJ1-1; D call uncertain. V lost 3 bases and J lost 10, with 12 bases in between. The CDR3 length is 12 residues. The germline CDR1 and CDR2 sequences are KGHSH and LQKENI. The DNA of the CDR3 is TGTGCCAGCTCACCGGAAAGGGCAGTAGCTTTCTTT. It specifies CASSPERAVAFF.

This clonotype appeared a few times. This chain links TRBV7-9 with TRBJ1-1; unclear D gene. Germline V gives CDR1 SEHNR, CDR2 FQNEAQ (reference sequence). CDR3 length: 15 residues. Between the trimmed V and J ends, which lost 5 bases and 5 bases, there was a span of 18 bases. The CDR3 is CASSSRNLPRTEAFF. In DNA form, the CDR3 reads TGTGCCAGCAGCAGCAGGAATCTCCCCAGGACTGAAGCTTTCTTT. Supplemented by reference TRBV7-9 and TRBJ1-1, the full variable domain reads DTGVSQNPRHKITKRGQNVTFRCDPISEHNRLYWYRQTLGQGPEFLTYFQNEAQLEKSRLLSDRFSAERPKGSFSTLEIQRTEQGDSAMYLCASSSRNLPRTEAFFGQGTRLTVV.

The rearrangement uses TRBV12-3 or TRBV12-4 and TRBJ2-4; D is unresolved. Trimming stripped 1 base from V and 6 bases from J, with 1 base between. The CDR3 spans 11 residues. DNA of the CDR3: TGTGCCAGCAGTTTAGGAAACATTCAGTACTTC. Protein sequence: CASSLGNIQYF.

V gene TRBV9 combines with J gene TRBJ2-3; 9 bases map to TRBD1. Per the germline V gene, CDR1 is SGDLS and CDR2 is YYNGEE. With V trimmed by 1 base and J by 0 bases, 3 bases remained unmatched. This CDR3 is 16 amino acids long. The CDR3 DNA follows: TGTGCCAGCAGCGTATGGACAGGGGCGAGCACAGATACGCAGTATTTT. As protein: CASSVWTGASTDTQYF. Combining the CDR3 with reference TRBV9 and TRBJ2-3 gives the whole variable domain DSGVTQTPKHLITATGQRVTLRCSPRSGDLSVYWYQQSLDQGLQFLIQYYNGEERAKGNILERFSAQQFPDLHSELNLSSLELGDSALYFCASSVWTGASTDTQYFGPGTRLTVL.

The rearrangement uses TRBV29-1 and TRBJ2-1; D gene uncertain. The CDR3 length is 14 residues. V lost 2 bases, J lost 4 bases, and 12 bases lay in between. Germline V lookup: CDR1 SQVTM, CDR2 ANQGSEA. CDR3 DNA: TGCAGCGTTGAAAGCAGGCAGACATACAATGAGCAGTTCTTC. It yields the protein CSVESRQTYNEQFF.

This clonotype was observed a single time. The J gene is TRBJ2-5, the V gene TRBV2, with 8 bases that match TRBD1. Germline CDR1 reads SNHLY; CDR2 reads FYNNEI. The length of the CDR3 is 15 residues. V lost 7 bases and J lost 0; bases outside the gene matches: 7. The CDR3 nucleotides are TGTGCCAGCACTAGACAGGGGCATGACCAAGAGACCCAGTACTTC. Its protein product is CASTRQGHDQETQYF.

This clonotype was recorded a few times. The chain couples TRBV11-2 to TRBJ1-2; TRBD1 agrees at 8 bases. The CDR3 has 14 residues. J was trimmed by 8 bases and V by 2 bases; bases with no gene match: 7. CDR1 is SGHAT and CDR2 is FQNNGV in the germline V gene. DNA of the CDR3: TGTGCCAGCAGCTTATTCGGACAGGGAGACGGCTACACCTTC. Its protein is CASSLFGQGDGYTF.

This clonotype was observed at least ten times. The rearrangement joins TRBV20-1 to TRBJ2-3; D ambiguous. The CDR3 totals 15 residues. Trimming removed 6 bases at V and 3 bases at J, with 19 bases between. CDR1 and CDR2 (germline): DFQATT, SNEGSKA (reference sequence). Here the CDR3 DNA reads TGCAGTGCCCCCGACAACCGGGCGAGTACAGATACGCAGTATTTT. It encodes CSAPDNRASTDTQYF.